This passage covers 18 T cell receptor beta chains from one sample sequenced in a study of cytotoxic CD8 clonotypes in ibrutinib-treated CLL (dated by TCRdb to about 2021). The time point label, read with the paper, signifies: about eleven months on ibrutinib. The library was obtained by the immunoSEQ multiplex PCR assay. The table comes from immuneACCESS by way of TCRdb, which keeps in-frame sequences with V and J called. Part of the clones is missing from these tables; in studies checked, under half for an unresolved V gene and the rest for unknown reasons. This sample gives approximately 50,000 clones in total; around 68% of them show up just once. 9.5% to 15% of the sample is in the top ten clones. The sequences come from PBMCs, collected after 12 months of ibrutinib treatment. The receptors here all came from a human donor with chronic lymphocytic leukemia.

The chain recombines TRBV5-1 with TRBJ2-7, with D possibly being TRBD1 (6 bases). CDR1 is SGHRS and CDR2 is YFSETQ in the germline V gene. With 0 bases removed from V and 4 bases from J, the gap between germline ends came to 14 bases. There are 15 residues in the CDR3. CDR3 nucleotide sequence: TGCGCCAGCAGCTTGGTGCCAGGGGAGACATACGAGCAGTACTTC. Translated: CASSLVPGETYEQYF. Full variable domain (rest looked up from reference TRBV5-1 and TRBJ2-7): KAGVTQTPRYLIKTRGQQVTLSCSPISGHRSVSWYQQTPGQGLQFLFEYFSETQRNKGNFPGRFSGRQFSNSRSEMNVSTLELGDSALYLCASSLVPGETYEQYFGPGTRLTVT.

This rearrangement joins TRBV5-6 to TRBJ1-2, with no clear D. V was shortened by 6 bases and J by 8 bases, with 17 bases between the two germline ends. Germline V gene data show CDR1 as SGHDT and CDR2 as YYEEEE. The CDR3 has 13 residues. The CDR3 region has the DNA TGTGCCAGCACCTTTCGGACTCCGGGGGGCTACACCTTC. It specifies CASTFRTPGGYTF.

The CDR3 region has the DNA TGTGCCAGCAGCTCCCGAAATCAAGAGACCCAGTACTTC. Translating it yields CASSSRNQETQYF. This chain links TRBV5-8 with TRBJ2-5, with D unclear. V was shortened by 3 bases and J by 2 bases, with 8 bases between the two germline ends. In germline, CDR1 is SGHTS, CDR2 YDEGEE. CDR3 length equals 13 residues. Supplemented by reference TRBV5-8 and TRBJ2-5, the full variable domain reads EAGVTQSPTHLIKTRGQQATLRCSPISGHTSVYWYQQALGLGLQFLLWYDEGEERNRGNFPPRFSGRQFPNYSSELNVNALELEDSALYLCASSSRNQETQYFGPGTRLLVL.

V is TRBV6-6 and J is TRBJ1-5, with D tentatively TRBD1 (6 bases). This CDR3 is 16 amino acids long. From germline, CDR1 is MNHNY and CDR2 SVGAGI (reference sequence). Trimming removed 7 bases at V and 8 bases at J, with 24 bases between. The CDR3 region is CASTPHSRGGDKPQHF. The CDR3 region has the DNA TGTGCCAGCACTCCACACTCCAGGGGTGGCGATAAGCCCCAGCATTTT.

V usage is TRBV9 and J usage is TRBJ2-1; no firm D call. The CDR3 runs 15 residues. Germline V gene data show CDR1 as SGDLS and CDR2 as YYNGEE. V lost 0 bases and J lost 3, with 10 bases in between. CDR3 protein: CASSVESGYYNEQFF. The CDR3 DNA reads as TGTGCCAGCAGCGTAGAATCAGGCTACTACAATGAGCAGTTCTTC.

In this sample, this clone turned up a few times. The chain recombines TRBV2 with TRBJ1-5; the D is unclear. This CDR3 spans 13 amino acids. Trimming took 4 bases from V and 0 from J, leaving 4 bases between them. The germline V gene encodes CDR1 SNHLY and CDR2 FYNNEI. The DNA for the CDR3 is TGTGCCAGCAGTGTGGGTAGCAATCAGCCCCAGCATTTT. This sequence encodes CASSVGSNQPQHF. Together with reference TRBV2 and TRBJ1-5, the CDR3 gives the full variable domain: EPEVTQTPSHQVTQMGQEVILRCVPISNHLYFYWYRQILGQKVEFLVSFYNNEISEKSEIFDDQFSVERPDGSNFTLKIRSTKLEDSAMYFCASSVGSNQPQHFGDGTRLSIL.

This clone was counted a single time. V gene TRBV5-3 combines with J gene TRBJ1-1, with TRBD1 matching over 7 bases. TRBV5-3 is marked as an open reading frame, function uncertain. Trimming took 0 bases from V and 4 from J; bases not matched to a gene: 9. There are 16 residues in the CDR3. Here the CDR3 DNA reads TGTGCCAGAAGCTTGGAGAACGACAGGACAGGCACTGAAGCTTTCTTT. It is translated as CARSLENDRTGTEAFF.

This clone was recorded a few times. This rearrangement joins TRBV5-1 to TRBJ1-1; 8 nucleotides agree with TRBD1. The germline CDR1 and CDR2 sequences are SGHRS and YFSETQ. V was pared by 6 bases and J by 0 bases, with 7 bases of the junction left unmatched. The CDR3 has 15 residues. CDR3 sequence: CASTPGQDMNTEAFF. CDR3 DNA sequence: TGCGCCAGCACTCCGGGACAGGACATGAACACTGAAGCTTTCTTT.

CDR3 residues: CASHTDGFSSGNTIYF. The CDR3 coding sequence is TGTGCCAGCCACACGGACGGATTTTCCTCTGGAAACACCATATATTTT. The J gene is TRBJ1-3, the V gene TRBV19; D gene ambiguous. The germline CDR1 and CDR2 sequences are LNHDA and SQIVND (reference sequence). Trimming removed 9 bases from V and 0 bases from J, with 18 bases in between. CDR3 length equals 16 residues.

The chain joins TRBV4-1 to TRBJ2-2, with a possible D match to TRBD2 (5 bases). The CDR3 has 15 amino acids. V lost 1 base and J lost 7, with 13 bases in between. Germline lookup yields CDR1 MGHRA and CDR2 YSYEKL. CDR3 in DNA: TGCGCCAGCAGCCAAGTTAATCTAGCTTTCGGGGAGCTGTTTTTT. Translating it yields CASSQVNLAFGELFF.

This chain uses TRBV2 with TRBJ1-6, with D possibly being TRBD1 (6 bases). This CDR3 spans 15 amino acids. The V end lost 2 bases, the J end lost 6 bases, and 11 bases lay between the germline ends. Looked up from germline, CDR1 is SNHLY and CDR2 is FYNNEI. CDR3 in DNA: TGTGCCAGCAGTGAATCACGAGGGGGTAATTCACCCCTCCACTTT. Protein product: CASSESRGGNSPLHF.

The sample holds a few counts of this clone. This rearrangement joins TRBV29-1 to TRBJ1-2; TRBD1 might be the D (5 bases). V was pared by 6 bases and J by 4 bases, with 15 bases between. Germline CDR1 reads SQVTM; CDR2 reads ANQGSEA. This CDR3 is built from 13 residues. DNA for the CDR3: TGCAGCGTAACCTATCGGAGGGGCTATGGCTACACCTTC. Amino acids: CSVTYRRGYGYTF.

The CDR3 DNA sequence: TGCGCCAGCAGCAGGGACGGCGACTCCTACAATGAGCAGTTCTTC. Its protein product is CASSRDGDSYNEQFF. The chain employs TRBV5-1 and TRBJ2-1; D possibly uses TRBD1 or TRBD2 (5 bases each). The CDR3 is 15 amino acids. Germline CDR1 is SGHRS and CDR2 is YFSETQ. Trimming cost V 4 bases and J 0 bases, with 11 bases left between them.

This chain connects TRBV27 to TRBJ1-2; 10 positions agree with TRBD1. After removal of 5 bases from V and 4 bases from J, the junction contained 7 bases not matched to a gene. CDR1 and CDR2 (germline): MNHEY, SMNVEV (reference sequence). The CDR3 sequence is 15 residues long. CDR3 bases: TGTGCCAGCAGTCTCGGGGACAGGGGAGCCTATGGCTACACCTTC. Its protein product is CASSLGDRGAYGYTF.

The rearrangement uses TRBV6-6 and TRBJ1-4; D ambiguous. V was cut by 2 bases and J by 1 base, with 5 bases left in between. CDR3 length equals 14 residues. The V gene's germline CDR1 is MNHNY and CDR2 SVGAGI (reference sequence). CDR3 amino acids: CASSYGRTNEKLFF. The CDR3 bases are TGTGCCAGCAGTTACGGGCGAACTAATGAAAAACTGTTTTTT.

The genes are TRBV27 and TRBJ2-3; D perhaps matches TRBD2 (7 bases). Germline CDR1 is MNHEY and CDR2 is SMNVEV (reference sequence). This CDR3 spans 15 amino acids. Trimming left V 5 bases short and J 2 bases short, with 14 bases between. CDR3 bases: TGTGCCAGCAGTCGGGGGGCATGGTTCACAGATACGCAGTATTTT. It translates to CASSRGAWFTDTQYF.

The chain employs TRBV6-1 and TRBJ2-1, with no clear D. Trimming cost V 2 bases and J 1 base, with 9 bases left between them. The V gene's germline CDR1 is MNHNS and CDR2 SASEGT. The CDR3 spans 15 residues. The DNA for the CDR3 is TGTGCCAGCAGTGAAAGGCCTGAATCCTACAATGAGCAGTTCTTC. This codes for CASSERPESYNEQFF.

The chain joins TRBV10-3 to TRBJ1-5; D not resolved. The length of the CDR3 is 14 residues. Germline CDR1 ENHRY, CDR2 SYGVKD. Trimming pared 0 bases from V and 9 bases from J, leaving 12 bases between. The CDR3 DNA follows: TGTGCCATCAGTGAGTCGAGCGTCGGGTGGCCCCAGCATTTT. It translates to CAISESSVGWPQHF.